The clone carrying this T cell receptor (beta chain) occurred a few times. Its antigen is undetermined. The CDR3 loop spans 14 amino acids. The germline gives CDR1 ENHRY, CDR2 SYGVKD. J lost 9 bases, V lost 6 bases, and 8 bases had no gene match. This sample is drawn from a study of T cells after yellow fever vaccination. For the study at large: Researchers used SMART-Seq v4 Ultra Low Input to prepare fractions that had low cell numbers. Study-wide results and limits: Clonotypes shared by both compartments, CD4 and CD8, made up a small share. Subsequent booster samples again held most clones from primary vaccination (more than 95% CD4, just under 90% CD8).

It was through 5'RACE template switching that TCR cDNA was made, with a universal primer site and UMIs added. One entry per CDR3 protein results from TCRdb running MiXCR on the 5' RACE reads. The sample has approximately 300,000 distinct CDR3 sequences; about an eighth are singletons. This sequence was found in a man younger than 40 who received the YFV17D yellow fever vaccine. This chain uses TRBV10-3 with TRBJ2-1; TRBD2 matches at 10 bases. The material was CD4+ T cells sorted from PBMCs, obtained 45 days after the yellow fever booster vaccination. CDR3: CAIRRAGGPPEQFF. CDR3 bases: TGTGCCATCAGACGAGCGGGAGGGCCCCCTGAGCAGTTCTTC.